The T cell receptor (beta chain) described here comes from a study of response to subunit inactivated influenza vaccine. Whole-study findings and limits: Authors suggested seasonal influenza vaccinations each recruit few new T cells.

TCRdb re-called the RT-PCR reads with MiXCR, one entry per CDR3 protein. The sample shows over 800,000 distinct CDR3 sequences, around 20% of them seen only once. As to this clonotype: Its matching antigen is unknown.

Unmatched junction bases numbered 2, after V lost 4 bases and J lost 3 bases. Germline CDR1 LGHNA, CDR2 YNFKEQ. The CDR3 totals 15 residues. This TCR was sampled from a man aged 50 or older who received an inactivated influenza vaccine. This rearrangement joins TRBV4-2 to TRBJ2-2; 10 nucleotides align to TRBD2. The specimen was PBMCs from blood, collected about 5 days after vaccination. DNA for the CDR3: TGTGCCAGCAGCCCCGGGACTAGCGACACCGGGGAGCTGTTTTTT. This encodes CASSPGTSDTGELFF.